The following is a TCR beta chain sequence with its context. The sample is drawn from a study of blood T cell repertoires in COVID-19. Turning to the study itself: Whether acute or convalescent, the COVID-19 samples came from the United States, Italy and Spain.

Original processing notes: Researchers report that nucleated cell counts were estimated from reference gene primer amplification. TCRdb keeps only in-frame clones here, not all; method: immunoSEQ multiplex PCR. D and trimming come from the DNA, and the V and J calls and clone size come from that table. The sample yields about 97,000 clones, 85% seen once. Sequenced material: peripheral blood. The receptor was derived from a woman between 65 and 79 years old with active or convalescent COVID-19.

CDR3 sequence: CASSLDRAGTGELFF. The CDR3 DNA reads as TGTGCCAGCAGCCTGGACAGGGCAGGCACCGGGGAGCTGTTTTTT. The chain employs TRBV5-4 and TRBJ2-2, with 8 bases that match TRBD1. Losses at the gene ends were 4 bases for V and 4 bases for J; bases not matched to a gene: 6. The CDR3 is made up of 15 amino acids. The V gene's germline CDR1 is SGHNT and CDR2 YYREEE (reference sequence).